What follows are 3 T cell receptor beta chains derived from one specimen sequenced in a study of cytomegalovirus exposure and HLA in healthy donors. With 60 Vbeta and 13 Jbeta primers, the PCR was carried out. Sequenced by immunoSEQ multiplex PCR; TCRdb stores in-frame clones only, minus some. The sample yields 150,000 or so clones, about 83% seen once. Sample: PBMCs. The receptors were sampled from a woman aged 40-49 years in good health and CMV-seronegative.

A remark on this clone: At the DNA level, this CDR3 is encoded by other sequences in the same sample as well. J is TRBJ1-1 and V is TRBV5-1; maybe TRBD1 (5 bases). Germline CDR1 and CDR2: SGHRS and YFSETQ. Trimming cost V 4 bases and J 1 base, with 8 bases left between them. This CDR3 contains 13 residues. The CDR3: CASSLQGNTEAFF. CDR3 bases: TGCGCCAGCAGCCTTCAGGGGAACACTGAAGCTTTCTTT.

The rearrangement joins TRBV6-6 to TRBJ1-3; D might be TRBD1 (5 bases). This CDR3 spans 16 amino acids. V was clipped by 5 bases and J by 4 bases, with 18 bases between them. Looked up from germline, CDR1 is MNHNY and CDR2 is SVGAGI (reference sequence). CDR3 sequence reads: CASSPAGGLTGNTIYF. The CDR3 DNA reads as TGTGCCAGCAGTCCAGCGGGGGGGTTAACCGGAAACACCATATATTTT.

The V call is TRBV30, the J call TRBJ2-7, with D unclear. The CDR3 is 11 amino acids. Trimming pared 5 bases from V and 4 bases from J, leaving 9 bases between. Germline V lookup: CDR1 GTSNPN, CDR2 SVGIG (reference sequence). The CDR3 DNA is TGTGCCTGGTCTTCTATTTACGAGCAGTACTTC. Protein sequence: CAWSSIYEQYF.